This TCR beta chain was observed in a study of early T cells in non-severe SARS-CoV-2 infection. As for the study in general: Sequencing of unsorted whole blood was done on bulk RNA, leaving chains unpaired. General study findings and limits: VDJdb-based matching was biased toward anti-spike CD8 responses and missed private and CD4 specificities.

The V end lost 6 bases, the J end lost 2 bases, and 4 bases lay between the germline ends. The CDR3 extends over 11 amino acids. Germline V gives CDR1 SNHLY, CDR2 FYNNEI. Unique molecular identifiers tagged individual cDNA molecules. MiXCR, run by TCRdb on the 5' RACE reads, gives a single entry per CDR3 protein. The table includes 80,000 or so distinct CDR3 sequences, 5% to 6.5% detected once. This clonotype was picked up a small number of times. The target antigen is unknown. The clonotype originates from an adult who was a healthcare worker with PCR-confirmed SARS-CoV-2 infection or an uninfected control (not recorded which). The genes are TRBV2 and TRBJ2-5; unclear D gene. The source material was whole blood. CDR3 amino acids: CASRQQETQYF. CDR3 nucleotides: TGTGCCAGCAGACAGCAAGAGACCCAGTACTTC.